This T cell receptor beta chain is drawn from a study of graft-versus-host responses after intestinal transplantation. Study details: Recipients underwent multivisceral, liver-intestinal, or isolated intestinal transplants. The study gave all recipients anti-thymocyte globulin induction, then tacrolimus and steroids for roughly 3 years. General study results and limits: Early declines in HvG clones that occurred post-transplant were associated with peak circulating GvH clone levels.

As to this clone: What it binds is unknown.

Method: immunoSEQ multiplex PCR; TCRdb's copy keeps in-frame clones and lacks some. The data show approximately 80,000 clones, approximately 91% seen once. The V gene end was trimmed by 5 bases and the J gene end by 5 bases; junction bases not matched to a gene: 3. The CDR3 has 13 amino acids. CDR1 SGHRS and CDR2 YFSETQ come from the germline V gene. The source material was unstimulated CD4+ T cells sorted from spleen or lymph node cells, sampled before intestinal transplant. The V and J genes are TRBV5-1 and TRBJ2-5, with 10 bases fitting TRBD1. The receptor was isolated from a human donor who received an intestinal transplant. CDR3: CASRWTGGETQYF. The CDR3, as DNA: TGCGCCAGCAGATGGACAGGGGGGGAGACCCAGTACTTC.